This T cell receptor (beta chain) was profiled in a study of blood T cell repertoires in COVID-19. Study background: Samples representing acute and convalescent COVID-19 were sourced from the United States, Italy and Spain.

The CDR3 spans 16 residues. Germline V gene lookup returns CDR1 SGHTA and CDR2 FQGNSA. V lost 4 bases and J lost 3; bases outside the gene matches: 8. Only in-frame clones appear in the TCRdb table, and some are missing; sequencing was by immunoSEQ multiplex PCR. The sample yields more than 300,000 clones, approximately 87% seen once. The sequence derives from a woman aged 45-65 years with COVID-19, enrolled during active disease. This chain joins TRBV7-2 and TRBJ2-2; 7 bases line up with TRBD1. The specimen sequenced was peripheral blood. The CDR3: CASSSETGIHTGELFF. DNA of the CDR3: TGTGCCAGCAGCTCGGAGACAGGGATTCACACCGGGGAGCTGTTTTTT.